This T cell receptor beta chain is drawn from a study of monozygotic twins with inflammatory bowel disease. Study-wide results and limits: The sharing of clonotypes with others was lower in IBD patients than in healthy twins, especially with disease activity.

There are 13 residues in the CDR3. In germline, CDR1 is SGHNT, CDR2 YYREEE (reference sequence). No T cells were sorted before total RNA was taken from whole blood. A note on this clonotype: Antigen unknown.

TCRdb reanalyzed the 5' RACE reads and collapses them to one entry per CDR3 protein, without DNA. This sample's table has about 300,000 distinct CDR3 sequences. This receptor was identified in a human donor with ulcerative colitis or Crohn's disease, or a healthy co-twin of an affected twin (not recorded which). The sample was blood. The chain employs TRBV5-4 and TRBJ2-5; TCRdb's D call of TRBD1 is untestable without DNA. CDR3: CAWDRGYQETQYF.